The T cell receptor (beta chain) under discussion was sequenced for a study of prognosis after radiotherapy for stage I lung cancer. Between the trimmed V and J ends, which lost 8 bases and 0 bases, there was a span of 16 bases. CDR1 MNHEY and CDR2 SMNVEV come from the germline V gene (reference sequence). The CDR3 consists of 15 residues. Genomic DNA provided the template from which TCR beta CDR3 was amplified by two-round multiplex PCR. Round-one PCR had primers specific to each TRBV and TRBJ gene. TCRdb fed the multiplex PCR reads into MiXCR, producing one record per CDR3 protein. Here the sample spans about 20,000 distinct CDR3 sequences, approximately 45% being singletons.

The source of this sequence is a donor aged 50 or older with non-small cell lung cancer. Sequencing used PBMCs, obtained before or after stereotactic body radiation therapy (not recorded which). The chain couples TRBV27 to TRBJ1-1; perhaps TRBD1 as D (5 bases). DNA of the CDR3: TGTGCCAGCGGCCAGGGACCAACACTGAACACTGAAGCTTTCTTT. Translated, it gives CASGQGPTLNTEAFF.